These T cell receptor beta chains were read from a single sample in a study of blood T cell repertoires in COVID-19. Method: immunoSEQ multiplex PCR; TCRdb's copy keeps in-frame clones and lacks some. The data hold more than 75,000 clones, with around 80% observed a single time. The sequenced material came from peripheral blood. The receptor source for this set is a man in his sixties with acute or convalescent COVID-19. CDR3s include the opening cysteine and the closing phenylalanine or tryptophan. The order of the fields is CDR3 length, V gene, clone size, J gene, D gene, CDR3 protein, CDR3 DNA. D genes are given only for firm matches. Rows may omit the clone size; those that give it use once, few, many or a size class.

CDR3 length: 15
V gene: TRBV2
clone size: once
J gene: TRBJ2-3
D gene: TRBD1
CDR3 protein: CASRRQGAFTDTQYF
CDR3 DNA: TGTGCCAGCAGGCGACAGGGCGCTTTCACAGATACGCAGTATTTT

CDR3 length: 15
V gene: TRBV28
clone size: .
J gene: TRBJ2-5
D gene: .
CDR3 protein: CASRDRLLARETQYF
CDR3 DNA: TGTGCCAGCAGGGACAGGCTCCTAGCGAGGGAGACCCAGTACTTC

CDR3 length: 13
V gene: TRBV6-5
clone size: .
J gene: TRBJ1-4
D gene: .
CDR3 protein: CASKRATNEKLFF
CDR3 DNA: TGTGCCAGCAAACGGGCAACTAATGAAAAACTGTTTTTT

CDR3 length: 17
V gene: TRBV6-1
clone size: .
J gene: TRBJ2-6
D gene: TRBD2
CDR3 protein: CASSDSIAGVGANVLTF
CDR3 DNA: TGTGCCAGCAGTGATTCAATAGCGGGAGTTGGGGCCAACGTCCTGACTTTC

CDR3 length: 15
V gene: TRBV13
clone size: .
J gene: TRBJ2-3
D gene: .
CDR3 protein: CASSLGGSYTDTQYF
CDR3 DNA: TGTGCCAGCAGCTTAGGCGGGAGTTATACTGATACGCAGTATTTT

CDR3 length: 15
V gene: TRBV5-4
clone size: .
J gene: TRBJ2-5
D gene: TRBD2
CDR3 protein: CASRPDAGGPGTQYF
CDR3 DNA: TGTGCCAGCAGGCCCGACGCGGGAGGGCCAGGGACCCAGTACTTC

CDR3 length: 13
V gene: TRBV11-2
clone size: once
J gene: TRBJ1-5
D gene: TRBD1
CDR3 protein: CASSLTGNQPQHF
CDR3 DNA: TGTGCCAGCAGCTTGACAGGGAATCAGCCCCAGCATTTT

CDR3 length: 13
V gene: TRBV12-5
clone size: .
J gene: TRBJ2-2
D gene: .
CDR3 protein: CASGTTGTGELFF
CDR3 DNA: TGTGCTAGTGGCACCACAGGTACCGGGGAGCTGTTTTTT

CDR3 length: 15
V gene: TRBV6-5
clone size: few
J gene: TRBJ1-1
D gene: TRBD1
CDR3 protein: CASSRPGTGRTEAFF
CDR3 DNA: TGTGCCAGCAGTCGTCCCGGGACAGGGCGAACTGAAGCTTTCTTT

CDR3 length: 12
V gene: TRBV7-8
clone size: .
J gene: TRBJ1-4
D gene: .
CDR3 protein: CASSLLGEALFF
CDR3 DNA: TGTGCCAGCAGCTTACTTGGGGAGGCACTGTTTTTT

CDR3 length: 15
V gene: TRBV27
clone size: few
J gene: TRBJ2-3
D gene: TRBD2
CDR3 protein: CASRTSGANTDTQYF
CDR3 DNA: TGTGCCAGCAGGACTAGCGGGGCTAACACAGATACGCAGTATTTT

CDR3 length: 14
V gene: TRBV12-5
clone size: few
J gene: TRBJ2-2
D gene: .
CDR3 protein: CASGRWTNTGELFF
CDR3 DNA: TGTGCTAGTGGTCGTTGGACTAACACCGGGGAGCTGTTTTTT

CDR3 length: 13
V gene: TRBV21-1
clone size: .
J gene: TRBJ2-1
D gene: .
CDR3 protein: CASSKPERGSQFF
CDR3 DNA: TGTGCCAGCAGCAAACCAGAGCGGGGGTCACAGTTCTTC

CDR3 length: 13
V gene: TRBV3-1/TRBV3-2
clone size: few
J gene: TRBJ1-4
D gene: .
CDR3 protein: CASSRTGNEKLFF
CDR3 DNA: TGTGCCAGCAGCCGGACGGGAAATGAAAAACTGTTTTTT

CDR3 length: 12
V gene: TRBV12-3/TRBV12-4
clone size: .
J gene: TRBJ2-3
D gene: TRBD2
CDR3 protein: CASRQGEGTQYF
CDR3 DNA: TGTGCCAGCAGACAAGGGGAGGGTACGCAGTATTTT

CDR3 length: 16
V gene: TRBV4-1
clone size: .
J gene: TRBJ2-1
D gene: .
CDR3 protein: CASSQGRAPLGDEQFF
CDR3 DNA: TGCGCCAGCAGCCAAGGGAGGGCGCCTCTCGGGGATGAGCAGTTCTTC

CDR3 length: 14
V gene: TRBV19
clone size: .
J gene: TRBJ2-2
D gene: .
CDR3 protein: CASSISENTGELFF
CDR3 DNA: TGTGCCAGTAGTATTAGTGAGAACACCGGGGAGCTGTTTTTT

CDR3 length: 16
V gene: TRBV3-1/TRBV3-2
clone size: .
J gene: TRBJ2-5
D gene: .
CDR3 protein: CASSQGISTGQETQYF
CDR3 DNA: TGTGCCAGCAGCCAAGGGATTTCGACAGGCCAAGAGACCCAGTACTTC

CDR3 length: 15
V gene: TRBV7-9
clone size: .
J gene: TRBJ2-5
D gene: TRBD1
CDR3 protein: CASSRGAGGAQTQYF
CDR3 DNA: TGTGCCAGCAGCCGCGGGGCAGGGGGCGCGCAGACCCAGTACTTC

CDR3 length: 15
V gene: TRBV7-2
clone size: .
J gene: TRBJ1-5
D gene: TRBD1
CDR3 protein: CASSTSGQEGQPQHF
CDR3 DNA: TGTGCCAGCAGCACGAGTGGACAGGAGGGTCAGCCCCAGCATTTT

CDR3 length: 12
V gene: TRBV10-3
clone size: .
J gene: TRBJ2-3
D gene: .
CDR3 protein: CAINRSGDTQYF
CDR3 DNA: TGTGCCATCAACAGAAGCGGGGATACGCAGTATTTT

CDR3 length: 14
V gene: TRBV14
clone size: .
J gene: TRBJ2-1
D gene: .
CDR3 protein: CASSPYSYYNEQFF
CDR3 DNA: TGTGCCAGCAGCCCGTATAGTTACTACAATGAGCAGTTCTTC

CDR3 length: 15
V gene: TRBV3-1/TRBV3-2
clone size: .
J gene: TRBJ2-5
D gene: TRBD2
CDR3 protein: CASSQDTSAGKTQYF
CDR3 DNA: TGTGCCAGCAGCCAAGACACTAGCGCGGGGAAGACCCAGTACTTC

CDR3 length: 15
V gene: TRBV6-2/TRBV6-3
clone size: .
J gene: TRBJ1-1
D gene: .
CDR3 protein: CASSHGGAGNTEAFF
CDR3 DNA: TGTGCCAGCAGCCACGGGGGGGCTGGGAACACTGAAGCTTTCTTT

CDR3 length: 13
V gene: TRBV5-6
clone size: .
J gene: TRBJ1-2
D gene: .
CDR3 protein: CASSFQGSYGYTF
CDR3 DNA: TGTGCCAGCAGCTTTCAGGGGTCTTACGGCTACACCTTC

CDR3 length: 18
V gene: TRBV6-2/TRBV6-3
clone size: .
J gene: TRBJ2-5
D gene: TRBD2
CDR3 protein: CASSYSTPSGRARETQYF
CDR3 DNA: TGTGCCAGCAGTTACTCGACCCCGAGCGGGAGGGCCAGGGAGACCCAGTACTTC

CDR3 length: 14
V gene: TRBV16
clone size: .
J gene: TRBJ1-1
D gene: .
CDR3 protein: CASSQSGRGTEAFF
CDR3 DNA: TGTGCCAGCAGCCAATCGGGCAGGGGCACTGAAGCTTTCTTT

CDR3 length: 13
V gene: TRBV6-5
clone size: .
J gene: TRBJ2-3
D gene: .
CDR3 protein: CASSQKGTLGEYF
CDR3 DNA: TGTGCCAGCAGCCAAAAAGGTACCCTAGGGGAGTATTTT

CDR3 length: 14
V gene: TRBV19
clone size: .
J gene: TRBJ1-5
D gene: .
CDR3 protein: CASTTRGGNQPRHF
CDR3 DNA: TGTGCCAGTACTACGAGGGGGGGAAATCAGCCCCGGCATTTT

CDR3 length: 15
V gene: TRBV30
clone size: once
J gene: TRBJ1-4
D gene: .
CDR3 protein: CAWSVPRHSNEKLFF
CDR3 DNA: TGTGCCTGGAGTGTACCGAGACACAGTAATGAAAAACTGTTTTTT

CDR3 length: 13
V gene: TRBV7-2
clone size: .
J gene: TRBJ2-3
D gene: .
CDR3 protein: CASSLFGSDTQYF
CDR3 DNA: TGTGCCAGCAGCTTATTCGGGAGTGATACGCAGTATTTT

CDR3 length: 13
V gene: TRBV5-6
clone size: .
J gene: TRBJ2-5
D gene: .
CDR3 protein: CASSLWTVETQYF
CDR3 DNA: TGTGCCAGCAGCTTATGGACAGTTGAGACCCAGTACTTC

CDR3 length: 13
V gene: TRBV6-1
clone size: .
J gene: TRBJ1-5
D gene: .
CDR3 protein: CASSESGNQPQHF
CDR3 DNA: TGTGCCAGCAGTGAATCTGGCAATCAGCCCCAGCATTTT